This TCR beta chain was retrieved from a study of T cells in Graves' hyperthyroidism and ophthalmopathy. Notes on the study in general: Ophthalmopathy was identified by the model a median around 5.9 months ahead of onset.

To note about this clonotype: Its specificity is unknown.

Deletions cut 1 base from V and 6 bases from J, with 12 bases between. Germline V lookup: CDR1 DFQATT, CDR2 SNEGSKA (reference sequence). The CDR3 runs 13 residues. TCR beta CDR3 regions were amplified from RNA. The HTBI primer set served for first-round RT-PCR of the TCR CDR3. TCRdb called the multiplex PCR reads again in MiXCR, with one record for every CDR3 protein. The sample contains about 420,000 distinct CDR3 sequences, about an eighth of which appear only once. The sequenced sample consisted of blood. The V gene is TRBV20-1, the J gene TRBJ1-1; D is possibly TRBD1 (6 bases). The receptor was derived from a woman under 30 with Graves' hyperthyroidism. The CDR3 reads CSARVRGMPEAFF. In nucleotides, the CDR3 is TGCAGTGCTAGAGTCAGGGGAATGCCTGAAGCTTTCTTT.